This is a list of T cell receptor beta chains from one sample in a study of radiotherapy plus CTLA-4 blockade in lung cancer. Sequencing used immunoSEQ multiplex PCR; TCRdb keeps in-frame clones, though not all of them. The sample includes around 38,000 clones, 65% to 90% of them seen just once. The sequenced sample was peripheral blood, obtained from a patient treated with radiotherapy plus ipilimumab. These receptors were taken from a human donor with non-small cell lung cancer whose response to radiotherapy plus ipilimumab could not be evaluated. The CDR3 runs from the conserved cysteine through the conserved F or W. The D gene is left open where the match is weak. Size is omitted from some rows. Given values are once, few, many or a class for expanded clones.

CDR3,DNA,J,V,D,size
CASSLGDRTIYGYTF,TGTGCCAGCAGCTTAGGAGACCGGACTATCTATGGCTACACCTTC,TRBJ1-2,TRBV11-2,-,-
CASSLRASGDPYNEQFF,TGCGCCAGCAGCTTGAGGGCTAGCGGGGACCCATACAATGAGCAGTTCTTC,TRBJ2-1,TRBV5-1,TRBD2,-
CASSFDPLGTSGSTDTQYF,TGCGCCAGCAGCTTTGACCCCCTTGGTACTAGCGGCAGCACAGATACGCAGTATTTT,TRBJ2-3,TRBV5-1,TRBD2,few
CASSPPNSYGYTF,TGTGCCAGCTCACCACCGAACAGTTATGGCTACACCTTC,TRBJ1-2,TRBV18,-,-
CASSLGSSGLLSGANVLTF,TGTGCCAGCAGCTTAGGGTCGTCAGGACTGCTCTCTGGGGCCAACGTCCTGACTTTC,TRBJ2-6,TRBV7-9,-,-
CASSEVGQGIGELFF,TGTGCCAGCAGTGAAGTGGGACAGGGGATCGGGGAGCTGTTTTTT,TRBJ2-2,TRBV2,TRBD1,-
CAISTNYNEQFF,TGTGCCATCAGCACTAACTACAATGAGCAGTTCTTC,TRBJ2-1,TRBV10-3,-,-
CASSREGQGASTDTQYF,TGCGCCAGCAGCCGGGAGGGACAGGGGGCGTCGACAGATACGCAGTATTTT,TRBJ2-3,TRBV5-1,TRBD1,-
CASSHNGAATSYNEQFF,TGTGCCAGCAGCCACAATGGGGCAGCGACCTCCTACAATGAGCAGTTCTTC,TRBJ2-1,TRBV4-2,-,-
CASLLSGGLPNEQFF,TGTGCCAGCCTCTTAAGCGGGGGTTTACCCAATGAGCAGTTCTTC,TRBJ2-1,TRBV2,TRBD2,-
CASSLGQGRQETQYF,TGTGCCAGCAGCCTCGGACAGGGGAGGCAAGAGACCCAGTACTTC,TRBJ2-5,TRBV6-6,TRBD1,-
CASSPTGTGNTIYF,TGTGCCAGCAGCCCCACAGGGACTGGAAACACCATATATTTT,TRBJ1-3,TRBV7-3,-,once
CASSLSGGTGTEAFF,TGTGCCAGCAGCTTATCAGGGGGGACGGGCACTGAAGCTTTCTTT,TRBJ1-1,TRBV7-2,TRBD1,once
CASSSRRAYEQYF,TGTGCCAGCAGCTCCCGGAGGGCTTACGAGCAGTACTTC,TRBJ2-7,TRBV7-2,-,-
CASSLGPSGRNEQFF,TGTGCCAGCAGCTTAGGCCCAAGTGGGCGTAATGAGCAGTTCTTC,TRBJ2-1,TRBV7-2,-,-
CATTPGIPSYEQYF,TGTGCCACCACCCCCGGGATACCCTCCTACGAGCAGTACTTC,TRBJ2-7,TRBV18,-,-
CASSLGLAGGVTDTQYF,TGCGCCAGCAGCTTGGGACTAGCGGGGGGGGTAACAGATACGCAGTATTTT,TRBJ2-3,TRBV5-1,TRBD2,-
CASSLTSGRVLDEQFF,TGTGCCAGCAGTTTAACTAGCGGGAGAGTACTCGATGAGCAGTTCTTC,TRBJ2-1,TRBV28,TRBD2,-
CASSTMTGVETEAFF,TGTGCCAGCAGTACTATGACAGGGGTGGAGACTGAAGCTTTCTTT,TRBJ1-1,TRBV6-5,TRBD1,-
CASSAQGNYEQYF,TGTGCCAGCAGTGCACAGGGGAACTACGAGCAGTACTTC,TRBJ2-7,TRBV6-1,TRBD1,-
CASSEGAGVIEQFF,TGTGCCAGCAGCGAGGGAGCGGGAGTGATTGAGCAGTTCTTC,TRBJ2-1,TRBV9,TRBD2,-
CASSLGQTGGYTF,TGTGCCAGTAGCTTGGGACAGACTGGAGGCTACACCTTC,TRBJ1-2,TRBV5-6,TRBD1,-